The 2 T cell receptor beta chains given below trace back to one sample, sequenced in a study of cytomegalovirus exposure and HLA in healthy donors. The PCR ran on 60 Vbeta and 13 Jbeta primers. Produced via immunoSEQ multiplex PCR; TCRdb's table is partial and in-frame only. The table lists some 150,000 clones, around 79% of them singletons, with approximately 6.1% in the top ten. The sequencing sample was made of PBMCs. The receptors were sampled from a man aged 25 to 40 in good health and CMV-seropositive.

The rearrangement links TRBV6-1 to TRBJ1-5; D gene ambiguous. The CDR3 contains 11 residues. The germline V gene has CDR1 MNHNS and CDR2 SASEGT. V was trimmed by 5 bases and J by 9 bases, leaving 8 bases between them. The CDR3 region is CASSPGWPQHF. DNA of the CDR3: TGTGCCAGCAGTCCCGGTTGGCCCCAGCATTTT.

The genes are TRBV7-9 and TRBJ2-7; TRBD2 agrees at 13 bases. Trimming at V came to 4 bases and at J to 4 bases, leaving 4 bases not matched to a gene. This CDR3 has 15 amino acids. Germline V gene lookup returns CDR1 SEHNR and CDR2 FQNEAQ (reference sequence). The CDR3 reads CASSSTSGRSYEQYF. The CDR3, as DNA: TGTGCCAGCAGCTCGACTAGCGGGAGGAGTTACGAGCAGTACTTC.